This record covers a single T cell receptor (beta chain). What it binds is unknown. CDR1 is MDHEN and CDR2 is SYDVKM in the germline V gene. The CDR3 has 15 residues. Trimming took 3 bases from V and 6 from J, leaving 17 bases between them. This sample stems from a study of shared clonotypes between healthy human individuals. Study observations and caveats: Clonotypes not shared had lower generation probabilities than those common to all four donors. The genetic and exposure-history diversity represented was limited by few donors.

An even split of each subset's genomic DNA across several immunoSEQ plates was performed. The repertoire was sequenced with immunoSEQ multiplex PCR; TCRdb's copy has only in-frame clones and lacks some. This table has 2 million to 3 million clones, over 85% appearing once. Sequencing input: naive CD4+ T cells from PBMCs. The subset is: CD45RA+ positively selected. This TCR derives from a man between 18 and 35 years old in good health. Some clones in this sample may be carry-over from other donors' samples. The chain carries TRBV28 and TRBJ1-2, with D unresolved. CDR3 nucleotide sequence: TGTGCCAGCAGTTTCGTGGGAGGTGGTAGCAATGGCTACACCTTC. As protein: CASSFVGGGSNGYTF.